Shown below are 8 T cell receptor beta chains from a single sample sequenced in a study of T cells in Graves' hyperthyroidism and ophthalmopathy. Amplification of TCR beta CDR3 regions used RNA as the template. An initial round of RT-PCR targeting the TCR CDR3 relied on the HTBI primer set. TCRdb itself ran the multiplex PCR reads through MiXCR, one entry per CDR3 protein. The top ten clones hold 60% to 70% of a sample with 140,000 or so distinct CDR3 sequences, approximately 24% of them seen once. The sample was blood. Receptors originate from a woman aged 50 to 65 with Graves' hyperthyroidism that later progressed to Graves' ophthalmopathy.

In this sample, this clonotype turned up a few times. This chain uses TRBV14 with TRBJ2-5, with 7 bases matching TRBD2. CDR1 and CDR2 from the germline V gene are SGHDN and FVKESK. Trimming took 4 bases from V and 5 from J; bases not matched to a gene: 7. The CDR3 sequence is 14 residues long. CDR3 nucleotide sequence: TGTGCCAGCAGCCCGCTAGCGGTCGGGGAGACCCAGTACTTC. Residues: CASSPLAVGETQYF.

This clonotype was recorded many times. The chain carries TRBV2 and TRBJ2-5, with unresolved D. The CDR3 loop spans 16 amino acids. Trimming cost V 8 bases and J 5 bases, with 24 bases left between them. Germline V gene lookup returns CDR1 SNHLY and CDR2 FYNNEI. Here the CDR3 DNA reads TGTGCCAGCTTTGGTGGAAGAGAAGGGCCTCGGGAGACCCAGTACTTC. Amino acids: CASFGGREGPRETQYF. Complete variable domain (other parts from reference TRBV2 and TRBJ2-5): EPEVTQTPSHQVTQMGQEVILRCVPISNHLYFYWYRQILGQKVEFLVSFYNNEISEKSEIFDDQFSVERPDGSNFTLKIRSTKLEDSAMYFCASFGGREGPRETQYFGPGTRLLVL.

V gene TRBV7-8 combines with J gene TRBJ1-3; 8 nucleotides agree with TRBD1. This CDR3 spans 15 amino acids. Per germline, CDR1 SGHVS and CDR2 FQNEAQ. The V gene end was trimmed by 0 bases and the J gene end by 2 bases; junction bases not matched to a gene: 0. In DNA form, the CDR3 reads TGTGCCAGCAGCTTAGCACAGGGGGCTGGAAACACCATATATTTT. Its translation: CASSLAQGAGNTIYF.

The rearrangement uses TRBV20-1 and TRBJ2-7; 9 bases align to TRBD1. This CDR3 has 13 residues. J was trimmed by 2 bases and V by 6 bases; bases with no gene match: 5. Germline assignment: CDR1 DFQATT and CDR2 SNEGSKA (reference sequence). As DNA, the CDR3 is TGCAGTGCCACGGGACAGGGCGCCTACGAGCAGTACTTC. Translated, it gives CSATGQGAYEQYF.

This clonotype showed up many times. The chain's CDR3 is CAFSSDSTDTQYF. The CDR3 DNA reads TGTGCCTTTTCTAGCGACTCCACAGATACGCAGTATTTT. The rearrangement uses TRBV30 and TRBJ2-3; TRBD2 might be the D (6 bases). Trimming removed 7 bases from V and 2 bases from J, with 13 bases in between. The CDR3 sequence is 13 residues long. Germline V gives CDR1 GTSNPN, CDR2 SVGIG (reference sequence).

This clonotype was seen only a few times. The chain links TRBV7-2 to TRBJ2-5, with a tentative D call TRBD2 (6 bases). The CDR3 spans 14 residues. Germline CDR1 is SGHTA and CDR2 is FQGNSA. V lost 5 bases and J lost 2, with 12 bases in between. CDR3 coding DNA: TGTGCCAGCAGCGCGGTGACTAGTCAAGAGACCCAGTACTTC. It encodes CASSAVTSQETQYF.

On this clonotype itself: This sequence may be a read error, since a much larger clone differs from it by one base. The chain recombines TRBV7-2 with TRBJ2-7; D not certain. Germline V gene lookup returns CDR1 SGHTA and CDR2 FQGNSA. This CDR3 has 13 residues. The CDR3 here is CASSLGLIYGQYF. The CDR3 DNA reads as TGTGCCAGCAGCTTAGGACTGATCTACGGGCAGTACTTC.

This clonotype was recorded many times. The chain combines TRBV3-1 with TRBJ2-1, with TRBD2 identical over 13 bases. Trimming removed 2 bases from V and 4 bases from J; junction bases left unmatched: 5. The CDR3 runs to 17 residues. The germline V gene has CDR1 LGHDT and CDR2 YNNKEL (reference sequence). CDR3 coding DNA: TGTGCCAGCAGCCAAAGCTGGACTAGCGGGAGTTACAATGAGCAGTTCTTC. This gives the protein CASSQSWTSGSYNEQFF.